These T cell receptor beta chains were read from a single sample in a study of T-cell memory formation after mild COVID-19. TCRdb redid the calling of the 5' RACE reads with MiXCR, one entry per CDR3 protein. The sample contains fewer than 250,000 distinct CDR3 sequences, about a sixth of which appear only once. The sample was PBMCs or a T cell subset sorted from them (not recorded which). Every receptor here comes from an adult woman who had mild COVID-19 (a few samples of this study predate the infection). Cell type and time point are not known. CDR3s include the opening cysteine and the closing phenylalanine or tryptophan. The order of the fields is V gene, J gene, D gene, clone size, CDR3 DNA, CDR3 protein. D genes are given only for firm matches. Expanded clones get a size class; other rows say once, few or many, or leave the size out.

>TRBV11-3|TRBJ1-1|NA|many
TGTGCCAGCAGCTTCGACAGGAGGGAAGCTGAAGCTTTCTTT
CASSFDRREAEAFF
>TRBV12-3/TRBV12-4|TRBJ2-7|NA|few
TGTGCCAGCACCCAAAGACCGGGCTCCTACGAGCAGTACTTC
CASTQRPGSYEQYF
>TRBV5-1|TRBJ1-1|TRBD1|once
TGCGCCAGCAGCTTGGAGGGGGCGCGGACGACTTTCTTT
CASSLEGARTTFF
>TRBV9|TRBJ1-1|NA|many
TGTGCCAGCAGCAACCACAACTACTTCAGGGTTAGGACTGAAGCTTTCTTT
CASSNHNYFRVRTEAFF
>TRBV12-3/TRBV12-4|TRBJ2-2|TRBD1|NA
TGTGCCAGCAGTCGCCCGACAGGGTCCGGGGAGCTGTTTTTT
CASSRPTGSGELFF
>TRBV11-2|TRBJ1-1|TRBD1|few
TGTGCCAGCAGTAGCACATACAGGGGGGGTTGGAACACTGAAGCTTTCTTT
CASSSTYRGGWNTEAFF
>TRBV20-1|TRBJ2-5|NA|few
TGCAGTGCTAGTGAACCTAGCGCCTTCAGGGAGACCCAGTACTTC
CSASEPSAFRETQYF
>TRBV27|TRBJ2-5|TRBD2|NA
TGTGCCAGCGCTCGACCGGGGGGAATGGTTGAGACCCAGTACTTC
CASARPGGMVETQYF
>TRBV12-3/TRBV12-4|TRBJ1-2|NA|few
TGTGCCAGCAGCCGGACAGACCACTATGGCTACACCTTC
CASSRTDHYGYTF
>TRBV11-2|TRBJ2-1|TRBD2|NA
TGTGCCAGCAGCAACCAATTAGGACTAGCGGGCAATGAGCAGTTCTTC
CASSNQLGLAGNEQFF
>TRBV7-8|TRBJ1-1|NA|NA
TGTGCCAGCAGCTCACACAGGGCCGGGGGCACTGAAGCTTTCTTT
CASSSHRAGGTEAFF
>TRBV6-2/TRBV6-3|TRBJ1-4|TRBD1|NA
TGTGCCAGCAGCTCAGCCGGGACAGGGAATGAAAAACTGTTTTTT
CASSSAGTGNEKLFF
>TRBV9|TRBJ1-4|TRBD1|few
TGTGCCAGCAGCCCCAGACAGGGTCCCGAAAAACTGTTTTTT
CASSPRQGPEKLFF
>TRBV4-1|TRBJ1-3|NA|few
TGCGCCAGCAGCCAAGATGACAGAGTTTCCTCTGGAAACACCATATATTTT
CASSQDDRVSSGNTIYF
>TRBV6-2/TRBV6-3|TRBJ2-3|NA|NA
TGTGCCAGCAGTTATCCGGGAGACACAGATACGCAGTATTTT
CASSYPGDTDTQYF
>TRBV18|TRBJ2-5|NA|NA
TGTGCCAGCTCACAGACGGTCCTGGAGACCCAGTACTTC
CASSQTVLETQYF